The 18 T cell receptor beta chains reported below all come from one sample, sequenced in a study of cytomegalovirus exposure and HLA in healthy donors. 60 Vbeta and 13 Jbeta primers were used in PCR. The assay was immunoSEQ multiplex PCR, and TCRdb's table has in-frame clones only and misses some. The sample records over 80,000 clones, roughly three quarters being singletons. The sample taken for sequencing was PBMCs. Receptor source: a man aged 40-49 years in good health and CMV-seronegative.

This CDR3 reads CASSNPGTGGVGYTF. CDR3 DNA sequence: TGTGCCAGCAGTAATCCCGGGACAGGGGGCGTGGGCTACACCTTC. The chain carries TRBV28 and TRBJ1-2; 12 nucleotides line up with TRBD1. The CDR3 has 15 amino acids. V shed 5 bases and J 8 bases; nucleotides not matched to a gene: 9. Germline V gives CDR1 MDHEN, CDR2 SYDVKM.

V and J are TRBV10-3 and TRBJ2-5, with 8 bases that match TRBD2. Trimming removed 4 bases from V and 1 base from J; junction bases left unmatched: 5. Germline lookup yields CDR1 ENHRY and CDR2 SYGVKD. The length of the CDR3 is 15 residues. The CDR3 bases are TGTGCCATCAGTGGGGCTAGCGGGTTCCAAGAGACCCAGTACTTC. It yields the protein CAISGASGFQETQYF.

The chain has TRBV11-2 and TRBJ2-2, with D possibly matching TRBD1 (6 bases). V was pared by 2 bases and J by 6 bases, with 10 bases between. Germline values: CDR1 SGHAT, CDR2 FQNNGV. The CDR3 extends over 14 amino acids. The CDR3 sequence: CASSLNHRAGELFF. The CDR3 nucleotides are TGTGCCAGCAGCTTAAATCACAGGGCCGGGGAGCTGTTTTTT. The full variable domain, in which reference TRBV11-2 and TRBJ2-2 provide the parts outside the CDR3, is EAGVAQSPRYKIIEKRQSVAFWCNPISGHATLYWYQQILGQGPKLLIQFQNNGVVDDSQLPKDRFSAERLKGVDSTLKIQPAKLEDSAVYLCASSLNHRAGELFFGEGSRLTVL.

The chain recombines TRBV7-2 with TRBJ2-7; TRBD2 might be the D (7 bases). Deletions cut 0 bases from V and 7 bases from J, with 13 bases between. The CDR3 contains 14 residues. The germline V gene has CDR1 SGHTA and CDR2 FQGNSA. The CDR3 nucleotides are TGTGCCAGCAGCTTAGCGGGGGGGGCCTGGGAGCAGTACTTC. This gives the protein CASSLAGGAWEQYF. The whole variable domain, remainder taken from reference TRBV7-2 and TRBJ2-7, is GAGVSQSPSNKVTEKGKDVELRCDPISGHTALYWYRQSLGQGLEFLIYFQGNSAPDKSGLPSDRFSAERTGGSVSTLTIQRTQQEDSAVYLCASSLAGGAWEQYFGPGTRLTVT.

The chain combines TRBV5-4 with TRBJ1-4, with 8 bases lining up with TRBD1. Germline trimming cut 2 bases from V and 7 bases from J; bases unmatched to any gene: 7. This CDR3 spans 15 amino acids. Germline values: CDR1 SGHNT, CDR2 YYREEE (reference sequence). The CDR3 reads CASSLRTGTGEKLFF. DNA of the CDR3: TGTGCCAGCAGCTTACGGACAGGGACGGGTGAAAAACTGTTTTTT.

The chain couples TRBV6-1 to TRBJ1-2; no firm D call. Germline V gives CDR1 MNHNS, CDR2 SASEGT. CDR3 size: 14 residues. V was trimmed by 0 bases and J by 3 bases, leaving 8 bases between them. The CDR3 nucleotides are TGTGCCAGCAGTGAAGCGAGAGTTTACTATGGCTACACCTTC. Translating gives CASSEARVYYGYTF.

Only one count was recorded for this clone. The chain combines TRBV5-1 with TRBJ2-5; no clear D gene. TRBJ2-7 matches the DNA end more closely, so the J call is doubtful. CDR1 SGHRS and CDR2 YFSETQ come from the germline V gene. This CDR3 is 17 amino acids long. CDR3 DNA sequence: TGCGCCAGCAGCTTTTCCCGTTTCGACTTAAGCTCCTACGAGCAGTACTTC. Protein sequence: CASSFSRFDLSSYEQYF.

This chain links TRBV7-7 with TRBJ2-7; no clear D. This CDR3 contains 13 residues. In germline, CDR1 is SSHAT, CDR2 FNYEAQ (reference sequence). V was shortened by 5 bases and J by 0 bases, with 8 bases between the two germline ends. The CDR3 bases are TGTGCCAGCAGCCCAACAGACTCCTACGAGCAGTACTTC. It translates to CASSPTDSYEQYF.

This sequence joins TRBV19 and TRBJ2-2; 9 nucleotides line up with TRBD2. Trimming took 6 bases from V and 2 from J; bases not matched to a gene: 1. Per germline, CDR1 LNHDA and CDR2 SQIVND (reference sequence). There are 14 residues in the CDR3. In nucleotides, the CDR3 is TGTGCCAGTAGGGGACTAGCCAACACCGGGGAGCTGTTTTTT. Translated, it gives CASRGLANTGELFF.

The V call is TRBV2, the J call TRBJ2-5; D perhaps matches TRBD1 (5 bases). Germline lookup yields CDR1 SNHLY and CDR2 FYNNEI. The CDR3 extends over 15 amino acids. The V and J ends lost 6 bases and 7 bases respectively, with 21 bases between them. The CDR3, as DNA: TGTGCCAGCAGAGAACTGGACAATGACTTGGGGACCCAGTACTTC. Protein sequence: CASRELDNDLGTQYF.

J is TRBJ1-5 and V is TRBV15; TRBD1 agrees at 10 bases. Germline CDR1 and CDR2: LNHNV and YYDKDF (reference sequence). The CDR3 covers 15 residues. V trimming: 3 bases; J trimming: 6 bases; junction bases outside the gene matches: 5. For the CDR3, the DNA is TGTGCCACCAGCAGGGGACAGGGGCTTGTTCAGCCCCAGCATTTT. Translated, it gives CATSRGQGLVQPQHF.

The CDR3 loop is CASSLWGQGTGELFF. CDR3 DNA sequence: TGTGCCAGCAGTTTATGGGGACAGGGAACCGGGGAGCTGTTTTTT. The gene calls are TRBV28 and TRBJ2-2; 9 bases match TRBD1. The germline CDR1 and CDR2 sequences are MDHEN and SYDVKM. With V trimmed by 0 bases and J by 5 bases, 1 base remained unmatched. CDR3 length: 15 residues. Based on the CDR3 plus reference TRBV28 and TRBJ2-2, the full variable domain is DVKVTQSSRYLVKRTGEKVFLECVQDMDHENMFWYRQDPGLGLRLIYFSYDVKMKEKGDIPEGYSVSREKKERFSLILESASTNQTSMYLCASSLWGQGTGELFFGEGSRLTVL.

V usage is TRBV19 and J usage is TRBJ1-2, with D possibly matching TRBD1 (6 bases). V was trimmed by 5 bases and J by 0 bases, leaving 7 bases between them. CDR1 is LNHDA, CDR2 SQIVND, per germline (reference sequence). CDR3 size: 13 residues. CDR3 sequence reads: CASSWTANYGYTF. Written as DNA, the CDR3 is TGTGCCAGTAGTTGGACAGCTAACTATGGCTACACCTTC.

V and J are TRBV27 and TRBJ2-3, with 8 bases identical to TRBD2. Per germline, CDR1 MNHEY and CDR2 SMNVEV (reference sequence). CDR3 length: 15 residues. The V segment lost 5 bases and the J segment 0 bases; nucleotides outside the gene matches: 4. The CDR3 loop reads CASSRVAGSTDTQYF. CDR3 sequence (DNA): TGTGCCAGCAGTAGGGTAGCGGGGAGCACAGATACGCAGTATTTT.

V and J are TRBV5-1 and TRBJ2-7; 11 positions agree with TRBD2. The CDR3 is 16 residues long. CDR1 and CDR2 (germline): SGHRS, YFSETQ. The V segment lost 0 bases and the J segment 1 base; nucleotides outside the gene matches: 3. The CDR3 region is CASSLEASGGSYEQYF. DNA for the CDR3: TGCGCCAGCAGCTTGGAGGCTAGCGGGGGGTCCTACGAGCAGTACTTC.

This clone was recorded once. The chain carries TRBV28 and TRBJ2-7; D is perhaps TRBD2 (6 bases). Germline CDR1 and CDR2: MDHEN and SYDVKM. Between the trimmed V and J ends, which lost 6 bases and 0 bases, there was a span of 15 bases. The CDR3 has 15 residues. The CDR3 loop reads CASSPTSPSSYEQYF. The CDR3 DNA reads TGTGCCAGCAGCCCCACTAGCCCCAGCTCCTACGAGCAGTACTTC.

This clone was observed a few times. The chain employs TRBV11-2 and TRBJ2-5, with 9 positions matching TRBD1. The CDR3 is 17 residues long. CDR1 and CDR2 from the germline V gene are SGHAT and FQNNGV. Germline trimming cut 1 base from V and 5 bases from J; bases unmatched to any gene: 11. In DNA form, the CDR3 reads TGTGCCAGCAGCTTAGTACCCCCTTACAGGGGGCACGAGACCCAGTACTTC. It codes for CASSLVPPYRGHETQYF.

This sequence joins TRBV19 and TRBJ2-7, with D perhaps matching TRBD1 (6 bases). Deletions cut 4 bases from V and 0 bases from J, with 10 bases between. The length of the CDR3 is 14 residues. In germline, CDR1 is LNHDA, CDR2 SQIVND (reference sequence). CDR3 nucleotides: TGTGCCAGTAGTACTCAGGGGAGCTCCTACGAGCAGTACTTC. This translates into CASSTQGSSYEQYF.